The clone carrying this T cell receptor beta chain has at least ten counts. Its specificity is not known. V lost 0 bases to trimming and J lost 3 bases; unmatched junction nucleotides: 5. From germline, CDR1 is SGHTA and CDR2 FQGNSA. The CDR3 has 16 amino acids. TCRdb redid the calling of the reads with MiXCR, one entry per CDR3 protein. The sample contains 70,000 to 75,000 distinct CDR3 sequences, over 3.5% of which appear only once. The entry originates in a study of T cell repertoires in cytomegalovirus infection. Study at large: Public TCR beta signature analysis indicated the presence of both CMV infection and matching HLA type.

Study-wide points: Carriers of CMV and the relevant HLA type were discriminated by public TCR beta frequency. In two of eight donors, the top clonotype was HLA-C-restricted CMV-specific.

The source of this sequence is a human donor in good health (CMV status not recorded). Some clones in this sample may be carry-over from other donors' samples. The sample taken for sequencing was PBMCs. V is TRBV7-2 and J is TRBJ1-5; 7 bases align to TRBD1. CDR3 sequence: CASSLALDRFNQPQHF. CDR3 coding DNA: TGTGCCAGCAGCTTAGCCCTGGACAGGTTCAATCAGCCCCAGCATTTT.